This TCR beta chain is drawn from a study of cytomegalovirus exposure and HLA in healthy donors. Researchers ran the PCR with 60 Vbeta and 13 Jbeta primers. Sequencing was performed with immunoSEQ multiplex PCR; in TCRdb, only in-frame clones are kept and a portion is missing. The profile shows 200,000 or so clones, over 75% of them singletons. The V end lost 0 bases, the J end lost 0 bases, and 12 bases lay between the germline ends. CDR3 length: 18 residues. Germline assignment: CDR1 LNHDA and CDR2 SQIVND (reference sequence). This clone was recorded a few times. This TCR was sampled from a girl less than two years old in good health and CMV-seronegative. The rearrangement links TRBV19 to TRBJ2-6; D is possibly TRBD2 (5 bases). Sequencing was done on a sample of PBMCs. The CDR3 loop is CASSIEGYRGSGANVLTF. The CDR3 region has the DNA TGTGCCAGTAGTATAGAGGGGTATCGGGGCTCTGGGGCCAACGTCCTGACTTTC. Full variable domain (rest looked up from reference TRBV19 and TRBJ2-6): DGGITQSPKYLFRKEGQNVTLSCEQNLNHDAMYWYRQDPGQGLRLIYYSQIVNDFQKGDIAEGYSVSREKKESFPLTVTSAQKNPTAFYLCASSIEGYRGSGANVLTFGAGSRLTVL.